This T cell receptor beta chain was identified during a study of T cell changes during pregnancy in multiple sclerosis. CDR3 length equals 15 residues. V dropped 2 bases and J dropped 2 bases, with 14 bases sitting between them. Germline V gene lookup returns CDR1 SGHRS and CDR2 YFSETQ. Profiled with immunoSEQ multiplex PCR; TCRdb holds only in-frame clones, not every one. The sample includes some 51,000 clones, 94% of them seen just once. The chain combines TRBV5-1 with TRBJ2-7, with D perhaps TRBD1 (6 bases). This material consisted of CD4+ T cells from peripheral blood mononuclear cells, taken in the second trimester of pregnancy. This TCR was recovered from a female donor with multiple sclerosis, enrolled in a pregnancy study. The CDR3 protein is CASSFRDTQTYEQYF. For the CDR3, the DNA is TGCGCCAGCAGCTTCCGGGACACACAGACCTACGAGCAGTACTTC.